This T cell receptor (beta chain) was sequenced during a study of T cell responses to AZD1222 COVID-19 vaccine. Background on the study: Pooled together were second doses at about 4 or about 12 weeks.

With respect to this clone: The target antigen is unknown.

Assay used: immunoSEQ multiplex PCR; TCRdb lists only in-frame clones, some missing. The table records roughly 140,000 clones, under 95% of them present only once. Findings of the study overall: The study identified only five to seven AZD1222 recipients as seropositive at baseline. White British people made up most donors, females outnumbered males, and clonal diversity was possibly underestimated. Spike-specific TCR breadth and depth were elevated following two AZD1222 doses.

The CDR3 is 18 amino acids. J gave up 8 bases and V 1 base, and 13 bases lay outside the gene matches. From germline, CDR1 is SGHKS and CDR2 YYEKEE (reference sequence). The V and J genes are TRBV5-5 and TRBJ1-4; 11 bases fit TRBD1. The receptor comes from an adult in good health. Here the sequenced sample was peripheral blood, taken on day 0 of AZD1222 vaccination. CDR3 DNA sequence: TGTGCCAGCAGCTTGTCGGGGACAGGGGGTTCCCTAATAGAAAAACTGTTTTTT. As protein: CASSLSGTGGSLIEKLFF.